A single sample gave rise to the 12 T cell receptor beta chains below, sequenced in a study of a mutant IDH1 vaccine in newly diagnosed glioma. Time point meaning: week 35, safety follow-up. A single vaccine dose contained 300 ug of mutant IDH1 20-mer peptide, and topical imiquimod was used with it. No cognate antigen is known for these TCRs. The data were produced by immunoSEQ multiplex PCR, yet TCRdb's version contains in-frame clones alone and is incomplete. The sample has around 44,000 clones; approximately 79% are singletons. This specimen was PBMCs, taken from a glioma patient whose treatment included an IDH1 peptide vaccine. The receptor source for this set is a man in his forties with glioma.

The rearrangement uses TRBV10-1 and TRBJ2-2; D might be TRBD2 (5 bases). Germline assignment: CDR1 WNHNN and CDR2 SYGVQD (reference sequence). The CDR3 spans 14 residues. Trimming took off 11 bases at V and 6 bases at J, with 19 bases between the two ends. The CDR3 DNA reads TGCGCCGGAAACTGGGGAACCGGGGCCGGGGAGCTGTTTTTT. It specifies CAGNWGTGAGELFF.

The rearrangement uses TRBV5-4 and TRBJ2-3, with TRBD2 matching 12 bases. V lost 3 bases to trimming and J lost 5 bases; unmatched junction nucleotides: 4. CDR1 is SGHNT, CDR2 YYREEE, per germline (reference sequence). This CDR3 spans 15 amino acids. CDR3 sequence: CASSYGLAGLDTQYF. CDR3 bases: TGTGCCAGCAGCTACGGACTAGCGGGACTAGATACGCAGTATTTT.

The CDR3, as DNA: TGCAGCGTTGAACCATGGGACAGGGGTGAAAAACTGTTTTTT. Translated: CSVEPWDRGEKLFF. The V call is TRBV29-1, the J call TRBJ1-4; 10 nucleotides line up with TRBD1. The V and J ends lost 2 bases and 7 bases, in that order; junction bases with no gene match: 4. Germline V gives CDR1 SQVTM, CDR2 ANQGSEA. This CDR3 is 14 amino acids long.

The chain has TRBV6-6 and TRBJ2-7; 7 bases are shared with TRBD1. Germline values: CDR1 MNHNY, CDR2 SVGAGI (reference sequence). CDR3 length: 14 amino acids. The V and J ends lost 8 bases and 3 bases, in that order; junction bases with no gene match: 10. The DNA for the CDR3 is TGTGCCAGCTGCGATTCGACAGGGCTCTACGAGCAGTACTTC. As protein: CASCDSTGLYEQYF.

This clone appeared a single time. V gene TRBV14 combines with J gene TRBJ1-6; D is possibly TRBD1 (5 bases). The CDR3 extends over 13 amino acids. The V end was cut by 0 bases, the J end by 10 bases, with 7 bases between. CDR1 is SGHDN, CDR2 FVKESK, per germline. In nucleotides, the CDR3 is TGTGCCAGCAGCCAAGAAAGGGGATCACCCCTCCACTTT. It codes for CASSQERGSPLHF.

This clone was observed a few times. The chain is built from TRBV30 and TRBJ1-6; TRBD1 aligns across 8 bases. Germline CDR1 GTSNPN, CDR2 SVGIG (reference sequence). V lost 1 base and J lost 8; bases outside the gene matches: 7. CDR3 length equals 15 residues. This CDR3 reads CAWSAIGQGDSPLHF. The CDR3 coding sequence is TGTGCCTGGAGTGCAATTGGACAGGGTGATTCACCCCTCCACTTT.

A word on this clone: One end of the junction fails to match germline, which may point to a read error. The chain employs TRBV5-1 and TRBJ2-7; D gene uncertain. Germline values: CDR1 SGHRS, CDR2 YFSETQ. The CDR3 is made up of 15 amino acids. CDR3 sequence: CASRLGPSSTNEQYF. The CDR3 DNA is TGCGCCAGCAGGTTGGGCCCTTCATCCACCAACGAGCAGTACTTC.

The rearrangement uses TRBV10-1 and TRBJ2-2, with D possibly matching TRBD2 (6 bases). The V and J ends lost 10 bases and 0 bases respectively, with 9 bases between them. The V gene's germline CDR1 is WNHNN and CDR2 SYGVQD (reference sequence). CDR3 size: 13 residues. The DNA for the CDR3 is TGCGCCACAGGGACTTCGAACACCGGGGAGCTGTTTTTT. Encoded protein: CATGTSNTGELFF.

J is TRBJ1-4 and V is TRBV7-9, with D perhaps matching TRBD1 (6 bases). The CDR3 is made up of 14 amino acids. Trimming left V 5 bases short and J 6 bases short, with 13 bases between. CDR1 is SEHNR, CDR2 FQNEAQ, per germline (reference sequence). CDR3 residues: CASSLQGVDEKLFF. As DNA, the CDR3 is TGTGCCAGCAGCCTACAGGGTGTAGATGAAAAACTGTTTTTT.

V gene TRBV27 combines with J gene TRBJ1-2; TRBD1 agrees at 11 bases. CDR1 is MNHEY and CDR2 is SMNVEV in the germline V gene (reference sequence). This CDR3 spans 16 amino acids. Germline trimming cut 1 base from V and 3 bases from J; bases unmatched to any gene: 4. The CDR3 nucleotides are TGTGCCAGCAGTTTATTTCCGGGACAGGGGGACTATGGCTACACCTTC. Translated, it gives CASSLFPGQGDYGYTF.

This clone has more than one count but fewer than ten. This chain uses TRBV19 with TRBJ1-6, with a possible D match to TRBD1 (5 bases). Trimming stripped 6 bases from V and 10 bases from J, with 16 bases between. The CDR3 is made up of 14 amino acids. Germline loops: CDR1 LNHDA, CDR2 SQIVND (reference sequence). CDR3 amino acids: CASSPGGNGSPLHF. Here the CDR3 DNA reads TGTGCCAGTAGCCCTGGGGGGAATGGATCACCCCTCCACTTT.

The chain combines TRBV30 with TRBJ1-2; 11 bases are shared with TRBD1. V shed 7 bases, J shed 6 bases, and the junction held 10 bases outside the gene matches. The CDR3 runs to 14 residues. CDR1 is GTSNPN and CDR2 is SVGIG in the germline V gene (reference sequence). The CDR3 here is CASGRTGGGDGYTF. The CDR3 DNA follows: TGTGCCTCCGGGCGGACAGGGGGCGGGGATGGCTACACCTTC.